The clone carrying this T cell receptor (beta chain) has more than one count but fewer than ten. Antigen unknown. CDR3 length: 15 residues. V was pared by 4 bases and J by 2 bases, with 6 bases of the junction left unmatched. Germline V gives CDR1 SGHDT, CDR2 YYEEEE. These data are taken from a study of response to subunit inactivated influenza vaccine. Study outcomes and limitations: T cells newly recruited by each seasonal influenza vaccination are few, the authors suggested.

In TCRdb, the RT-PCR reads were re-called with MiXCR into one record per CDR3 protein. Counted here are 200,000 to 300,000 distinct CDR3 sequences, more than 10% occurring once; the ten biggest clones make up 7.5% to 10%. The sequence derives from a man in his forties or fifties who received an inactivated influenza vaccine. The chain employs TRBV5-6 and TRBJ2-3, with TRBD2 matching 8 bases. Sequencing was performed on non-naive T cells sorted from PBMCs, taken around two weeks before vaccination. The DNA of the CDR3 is TGTGCCAGCAGCCCGGGACTAGTTTACACAGATACGCAGTATTTT. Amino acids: CASSPGLVYTDTQYF. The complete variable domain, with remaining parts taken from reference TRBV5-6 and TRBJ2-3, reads DAGVTQSPTHLIKTRGQQVTLRCSPKSGHDTVSWYQQALGQGPQFIFQYYEEEERQRGNFPDRFSGHQFPNYSSELNVNALLLGDSALYLCASSPGLVYTDTQYFGPGTRLTVL.